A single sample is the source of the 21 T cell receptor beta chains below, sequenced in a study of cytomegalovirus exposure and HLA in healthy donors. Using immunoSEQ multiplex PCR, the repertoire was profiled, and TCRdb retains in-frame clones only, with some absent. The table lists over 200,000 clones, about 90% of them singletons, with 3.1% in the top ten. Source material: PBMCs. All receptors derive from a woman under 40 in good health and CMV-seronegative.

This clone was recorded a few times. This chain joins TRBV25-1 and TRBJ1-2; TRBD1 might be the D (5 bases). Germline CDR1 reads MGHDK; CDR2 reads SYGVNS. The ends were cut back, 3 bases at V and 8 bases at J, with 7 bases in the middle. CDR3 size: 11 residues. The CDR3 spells CASSDGDGYTF. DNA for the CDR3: TGTGCCAGCAGTGATGGGGACGGCTACACCTTC.

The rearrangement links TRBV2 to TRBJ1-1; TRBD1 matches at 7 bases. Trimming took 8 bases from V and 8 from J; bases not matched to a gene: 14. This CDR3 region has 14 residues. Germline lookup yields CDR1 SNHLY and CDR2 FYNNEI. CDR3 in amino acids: CASDLGQAIPEAFF. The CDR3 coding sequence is TGTGCCAGCGATCTCGGACAGGCAATCCCCGAAGCTTTCTTT. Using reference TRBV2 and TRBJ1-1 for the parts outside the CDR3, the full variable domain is EPEVTQTPSHQVTQMGQEVILRCVPISNHLYFYWYRQILGQKVEFLVSFYNNEISEKSEIFDDQFSVERPDGSNFTLKIRSTKLEDSAMYFCASDLGQAIPEAFFGQGTRLTVV.

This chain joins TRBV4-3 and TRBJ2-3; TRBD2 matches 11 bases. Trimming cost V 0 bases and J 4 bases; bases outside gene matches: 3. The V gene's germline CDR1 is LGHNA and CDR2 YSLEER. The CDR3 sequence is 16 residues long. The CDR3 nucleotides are TGCGCCAGCAGCCAAGATGAACTAGCGGGAGCAGATACGCAGTATTTT. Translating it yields CASSQDELAGADTQYF.

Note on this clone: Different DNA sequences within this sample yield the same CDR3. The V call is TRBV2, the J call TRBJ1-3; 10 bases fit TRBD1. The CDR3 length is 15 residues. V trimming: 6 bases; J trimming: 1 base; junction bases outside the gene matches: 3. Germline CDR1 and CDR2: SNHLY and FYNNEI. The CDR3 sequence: CASSDRGLSGNTIYF. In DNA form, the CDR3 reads TGTGCCAGCAGCGACAGGGGGCTTTCTGGAAACACCATATATTTT.

This CDR3 reads CASSPGTPYEQYF. CDR3 in DNA: TGTGCCAGCAGCCCCGGGACCCCCTACGAGCAGTACTTC. The chain has TRBV5-4 and TRBJ2-7, with D perhaps assigned TRBD1 or TRBD2 (5 bases each). Looked up from germline, CDR1 is SGHNT and CDR2 is YYREEE (reference sequence). The CDR3 consists of 13 residues. V lost 4 bases and J lost 2, with 10 bases in between.

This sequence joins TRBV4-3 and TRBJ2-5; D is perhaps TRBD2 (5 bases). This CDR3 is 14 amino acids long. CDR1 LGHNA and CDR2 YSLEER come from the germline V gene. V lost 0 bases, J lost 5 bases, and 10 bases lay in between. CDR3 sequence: CASSQETRRETQYF. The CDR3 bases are TGCGCCAGCAGCCAAGAGACAAGGAGGGAGACCCAGTACTTC.

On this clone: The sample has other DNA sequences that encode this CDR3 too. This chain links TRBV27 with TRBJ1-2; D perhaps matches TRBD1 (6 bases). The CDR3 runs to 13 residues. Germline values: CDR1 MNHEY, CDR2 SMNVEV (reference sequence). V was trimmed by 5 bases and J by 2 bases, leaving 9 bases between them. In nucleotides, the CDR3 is TGTGCCAGCAGTCTAGGACAGAACTATGGCTACACCTTC. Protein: CASSLGQNYGYTF.

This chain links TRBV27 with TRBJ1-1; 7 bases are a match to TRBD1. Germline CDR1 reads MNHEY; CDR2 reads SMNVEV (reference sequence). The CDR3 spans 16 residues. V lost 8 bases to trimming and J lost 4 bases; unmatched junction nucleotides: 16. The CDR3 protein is CASRPEPEGAFTEAFF. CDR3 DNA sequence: TGTGCCAGCCGACCCGAACCTGAGGGGGCGTTCACTGAAGCTTTCTTT.

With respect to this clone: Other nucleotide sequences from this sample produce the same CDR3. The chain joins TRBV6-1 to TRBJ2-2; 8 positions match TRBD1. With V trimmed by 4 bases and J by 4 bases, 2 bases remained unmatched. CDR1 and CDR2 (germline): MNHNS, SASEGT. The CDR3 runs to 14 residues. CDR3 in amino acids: CASSVDRGTGELFF. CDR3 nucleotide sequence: TGTGCCAGCAGTGTAGACAGGGGCACCGGGGAGCTGTTTTTT.

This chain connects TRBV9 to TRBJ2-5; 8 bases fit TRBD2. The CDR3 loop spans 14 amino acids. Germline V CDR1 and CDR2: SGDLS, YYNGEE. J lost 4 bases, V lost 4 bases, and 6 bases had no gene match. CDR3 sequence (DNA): TGTGCCAGCAGCCCGAGCGGGAGACGAGAGACCCAGTACTTC. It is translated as CASSPSGRRETQYF.

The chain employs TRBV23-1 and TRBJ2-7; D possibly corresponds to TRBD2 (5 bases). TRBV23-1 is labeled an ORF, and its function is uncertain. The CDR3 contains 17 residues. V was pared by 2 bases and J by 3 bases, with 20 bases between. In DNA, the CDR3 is TGCGCCAGCAGTCAAGAGGGCGGTAGACTTATCCTCTACGAGCAGTACTTC. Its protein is CASSQEGGRLILYEQYF.

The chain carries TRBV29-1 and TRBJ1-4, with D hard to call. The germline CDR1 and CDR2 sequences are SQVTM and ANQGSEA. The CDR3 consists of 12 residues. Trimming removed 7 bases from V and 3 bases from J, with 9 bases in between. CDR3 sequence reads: CSAGEPNEKLFF. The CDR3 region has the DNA TGCAGCGCTGGGGAACCTAATGAAAAACTGTTTTTT.

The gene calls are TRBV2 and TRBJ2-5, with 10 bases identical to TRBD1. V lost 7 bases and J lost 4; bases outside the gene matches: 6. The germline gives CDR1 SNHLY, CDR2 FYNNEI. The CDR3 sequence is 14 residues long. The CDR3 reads CASTRTGGGETQYF. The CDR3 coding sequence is TGTGCCAGCACCCGGACAGGGGGGGGAGAGACCCAGTACTTC.

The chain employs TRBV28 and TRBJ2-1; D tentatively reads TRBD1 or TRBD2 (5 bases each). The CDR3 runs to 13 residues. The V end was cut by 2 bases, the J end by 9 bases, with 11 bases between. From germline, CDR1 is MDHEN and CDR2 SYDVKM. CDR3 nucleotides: TGTGCCAGCAGTTTACCCTTGGGGGTTGAGCAGTTCTTC. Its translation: CASSLPLGVEQFF.

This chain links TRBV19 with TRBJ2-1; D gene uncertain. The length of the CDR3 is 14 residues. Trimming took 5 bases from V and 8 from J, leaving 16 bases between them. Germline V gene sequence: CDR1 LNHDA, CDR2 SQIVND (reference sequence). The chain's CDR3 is CASSLGPPVDEQFF. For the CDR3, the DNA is TGTGCCAGTAGTCTAGGCCCCCCAGTGGATGAGCAGTTCTTC.

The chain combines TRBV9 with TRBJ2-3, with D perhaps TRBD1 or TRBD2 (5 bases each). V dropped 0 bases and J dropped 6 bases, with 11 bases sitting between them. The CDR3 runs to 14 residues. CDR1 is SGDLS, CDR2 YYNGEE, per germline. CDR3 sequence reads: CASSVEWGIDTQYF. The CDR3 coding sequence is TGTGCCAGCAGCGTAGAGTGGGGGATTGATACGCAGTATTTT.

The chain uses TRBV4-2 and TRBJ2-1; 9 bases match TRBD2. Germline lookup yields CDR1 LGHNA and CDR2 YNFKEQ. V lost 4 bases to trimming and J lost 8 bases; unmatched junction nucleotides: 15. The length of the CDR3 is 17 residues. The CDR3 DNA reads TGTGCCAGCAGCCCCATCGGGGGTAGCGGGGGTAGGGATGAGCAGTTCTTC. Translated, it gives CASSPIGGSGGRDEQFF.

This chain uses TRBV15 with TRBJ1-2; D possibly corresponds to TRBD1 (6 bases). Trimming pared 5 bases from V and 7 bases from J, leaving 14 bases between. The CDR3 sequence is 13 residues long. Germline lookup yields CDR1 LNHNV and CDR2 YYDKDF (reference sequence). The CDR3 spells CATSGGGAGGYTF. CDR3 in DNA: TGTGCCACCAGCGGTGGGGGGGCAGGTGGCTACACCTTC.

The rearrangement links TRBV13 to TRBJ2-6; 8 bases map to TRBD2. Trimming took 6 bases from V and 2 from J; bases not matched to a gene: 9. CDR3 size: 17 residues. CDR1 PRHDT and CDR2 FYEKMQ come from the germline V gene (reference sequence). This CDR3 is CASSYSGIGTGANVLTF. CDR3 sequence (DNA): TGTGCCAGCAGTTATAGCGGGATAGGTACTGGGGCCAACGTCCTGACTTTC.

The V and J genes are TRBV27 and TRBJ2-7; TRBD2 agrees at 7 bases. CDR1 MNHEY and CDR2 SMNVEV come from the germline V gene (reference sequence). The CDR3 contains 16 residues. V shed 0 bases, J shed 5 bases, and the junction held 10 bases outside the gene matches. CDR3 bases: TGTGCCAGCAGTTTATCGAGTACCGCGGGAGCTAACGAGCAGTACTTC. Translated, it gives CASSLSSTAGANEQYF.

The CDR3: CASIIRQNSYNEQFF. The CDR3 coding sequence is TGTGCCAGCATAATTAGACAGAACTCCTACAATGAGCAGTTCTTC. V gene TRBV6-1 combines with J gene TRBJ2-1; the D gene is possibly TRBD1 (5 bases). Trimming took 7 bases from V and 0 from J, leaving 13 bases between them. Germline V gene sequence: CDR1 MNHNS, CDR2 SASEGT. The CDR3 length is 15 residues.